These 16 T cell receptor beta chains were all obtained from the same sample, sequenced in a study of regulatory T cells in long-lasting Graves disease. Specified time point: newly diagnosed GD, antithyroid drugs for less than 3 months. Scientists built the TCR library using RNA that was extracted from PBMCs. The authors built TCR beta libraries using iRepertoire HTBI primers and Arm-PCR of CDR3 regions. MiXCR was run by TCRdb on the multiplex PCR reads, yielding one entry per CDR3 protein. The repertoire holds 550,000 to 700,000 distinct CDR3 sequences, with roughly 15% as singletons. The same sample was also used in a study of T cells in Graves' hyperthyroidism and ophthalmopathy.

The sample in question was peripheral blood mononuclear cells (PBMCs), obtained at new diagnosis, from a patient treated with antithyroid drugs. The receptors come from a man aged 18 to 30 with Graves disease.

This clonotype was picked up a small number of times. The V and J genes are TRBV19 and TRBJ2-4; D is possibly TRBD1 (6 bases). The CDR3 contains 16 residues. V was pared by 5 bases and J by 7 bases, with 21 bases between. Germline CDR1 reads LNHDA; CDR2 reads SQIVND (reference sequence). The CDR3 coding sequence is TGTGCCAGTAGTCCCAGGGGCGAAGCCCCCGGGAACATTCAGTACTTC. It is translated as CASSPRGEAPGNIQYF.

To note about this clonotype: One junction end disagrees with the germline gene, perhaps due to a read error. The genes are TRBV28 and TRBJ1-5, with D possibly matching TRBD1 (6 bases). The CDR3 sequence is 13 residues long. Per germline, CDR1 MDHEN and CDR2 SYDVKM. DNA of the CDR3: TGTGTCAGCCACAGGGTGTCAAATCAGCCCCAGCATTTT. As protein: CVSHRVSNQPQHF.

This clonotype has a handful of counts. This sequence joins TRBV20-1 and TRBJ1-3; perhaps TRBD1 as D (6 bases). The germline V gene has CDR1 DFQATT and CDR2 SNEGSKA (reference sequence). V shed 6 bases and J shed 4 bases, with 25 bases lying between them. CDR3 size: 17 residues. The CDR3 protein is CSASEGRGAKRGNTIYF. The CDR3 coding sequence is TGCAGTGCCTCCGAGGGTCGGGGGGCCAAGAGAGGAAACACCATATATTTT.

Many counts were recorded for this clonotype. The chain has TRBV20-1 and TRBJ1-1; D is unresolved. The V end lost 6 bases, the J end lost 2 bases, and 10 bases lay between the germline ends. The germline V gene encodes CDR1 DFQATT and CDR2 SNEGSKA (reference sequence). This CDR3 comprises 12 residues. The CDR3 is CSALRGNTEAFF. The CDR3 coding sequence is TGCAGTGCCCTACGAGGAAACACTGAAGCTTTCTTT.

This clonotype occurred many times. The CDR3, as DNA: TGTGCCAGCAGTTCTATCCCACTAGCAGGAGAGACCCAGTACTTC. Its translation is CASSSIPLAGETQYF. The V call is TRBV27, the J call TRBJ2-5, with D possibly being TRBD2 (6 bases). The V end lost 4 bases, the J end lost 4 bases, and 16 bases lay between the germline ends. CDR1 is MNHEY, CDR2 SMNVEV, per germline (reference sequence). The CDR3 has 15 residues.

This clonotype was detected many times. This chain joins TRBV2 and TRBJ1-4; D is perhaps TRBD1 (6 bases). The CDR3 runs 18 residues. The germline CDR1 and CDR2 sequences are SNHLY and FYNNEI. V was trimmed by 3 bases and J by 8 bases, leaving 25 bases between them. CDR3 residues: CASSDPGHPSQRGEKLFF. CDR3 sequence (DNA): TGTGCCAGCAGTGACCCGGGACACCCAAGCCAGAGGGGAGAAAAACTGTTTTTT.

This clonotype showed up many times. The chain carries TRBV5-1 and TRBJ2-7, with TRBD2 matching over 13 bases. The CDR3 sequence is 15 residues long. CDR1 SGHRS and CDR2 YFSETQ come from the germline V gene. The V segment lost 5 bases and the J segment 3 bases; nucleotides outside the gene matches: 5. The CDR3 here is CASRTGTSGIYEQYF. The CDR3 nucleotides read TGCGCCAGCAGGACCGGGACTAGCGGGATCTACGAGCAGTACTTC.

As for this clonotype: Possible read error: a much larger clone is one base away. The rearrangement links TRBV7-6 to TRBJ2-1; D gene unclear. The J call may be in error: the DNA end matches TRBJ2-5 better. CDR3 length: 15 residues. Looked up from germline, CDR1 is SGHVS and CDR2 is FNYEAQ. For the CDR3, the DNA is TGTGCCAGCAGCTTAGCCGGACCAGCGCAAGAGACCCAGTACTTC. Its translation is CASSLAGPAQETQYF.

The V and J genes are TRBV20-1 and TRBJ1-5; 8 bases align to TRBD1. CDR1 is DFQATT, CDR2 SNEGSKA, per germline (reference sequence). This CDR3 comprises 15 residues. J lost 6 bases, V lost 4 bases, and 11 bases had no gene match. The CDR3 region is CSATRTGRLGQPQHF. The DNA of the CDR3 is TGCAGTGCTACCCGGACAGGGAGGCTAGGTCAGCCCCAGCATTTT.

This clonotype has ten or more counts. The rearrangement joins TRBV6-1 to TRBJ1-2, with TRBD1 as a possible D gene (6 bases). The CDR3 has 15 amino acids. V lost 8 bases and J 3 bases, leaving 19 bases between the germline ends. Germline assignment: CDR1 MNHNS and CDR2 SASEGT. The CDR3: CASRDTSEGHYGYTF. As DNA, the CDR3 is TGTGCCAGCCGGGACACGTCCGAGGGTCACTATGGCTACACCTTC.

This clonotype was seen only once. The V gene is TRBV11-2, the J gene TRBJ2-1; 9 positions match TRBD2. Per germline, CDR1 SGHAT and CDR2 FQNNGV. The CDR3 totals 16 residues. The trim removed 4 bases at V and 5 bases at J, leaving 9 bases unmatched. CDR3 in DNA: TGTGCCAGCAGCTCGATCTTTAGCGGGGGCCACAATGAGCAGTTCTTC. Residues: CASSSIFSGGHNEQFF.

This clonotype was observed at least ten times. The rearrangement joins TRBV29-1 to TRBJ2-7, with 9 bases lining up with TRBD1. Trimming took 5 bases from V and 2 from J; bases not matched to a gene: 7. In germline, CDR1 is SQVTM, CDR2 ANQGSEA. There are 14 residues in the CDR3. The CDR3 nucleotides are TGCAGCGTTTCCCCCGGGACAGGGCCCTACGAGCAGTACTTC. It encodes CSVSPGTGPYEQYF.

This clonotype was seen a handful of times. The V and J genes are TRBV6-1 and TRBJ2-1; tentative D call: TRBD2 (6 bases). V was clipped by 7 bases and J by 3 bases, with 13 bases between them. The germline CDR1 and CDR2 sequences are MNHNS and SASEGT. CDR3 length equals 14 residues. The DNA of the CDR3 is TGTGCCAGCAAGAAGCGCGGGGACTACAATGAGCAGTTCTTC. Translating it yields CASKKRGDYNEQFF.

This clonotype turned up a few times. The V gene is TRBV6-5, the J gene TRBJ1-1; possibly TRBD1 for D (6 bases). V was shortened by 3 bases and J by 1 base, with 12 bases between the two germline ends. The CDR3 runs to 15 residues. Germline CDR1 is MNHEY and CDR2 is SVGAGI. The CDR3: CASSYSTGPNTEAFF. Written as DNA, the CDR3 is TGTGCCAGCAGTTATTCGACAGGCCCGAACACTGAAGCTTTCTTT.

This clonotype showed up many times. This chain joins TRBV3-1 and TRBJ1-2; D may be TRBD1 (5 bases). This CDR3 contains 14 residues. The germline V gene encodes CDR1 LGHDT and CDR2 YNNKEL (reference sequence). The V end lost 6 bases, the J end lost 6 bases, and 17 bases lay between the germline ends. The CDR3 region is CASSRQGYLDGYTF. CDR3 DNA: TGTGCCAGCAGTCGCCAGGGATATCTAGATGGCTACACCTTC.

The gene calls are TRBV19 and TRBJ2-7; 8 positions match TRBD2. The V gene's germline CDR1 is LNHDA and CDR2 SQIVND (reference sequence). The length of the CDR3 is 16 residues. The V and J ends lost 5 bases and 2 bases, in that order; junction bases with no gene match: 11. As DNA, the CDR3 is TGTGCCAGTAGTGTCGTAGCGGGACGAAATCCCTACGAGCAGTACTTC. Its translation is CASSVVAGRNPYEQYF.